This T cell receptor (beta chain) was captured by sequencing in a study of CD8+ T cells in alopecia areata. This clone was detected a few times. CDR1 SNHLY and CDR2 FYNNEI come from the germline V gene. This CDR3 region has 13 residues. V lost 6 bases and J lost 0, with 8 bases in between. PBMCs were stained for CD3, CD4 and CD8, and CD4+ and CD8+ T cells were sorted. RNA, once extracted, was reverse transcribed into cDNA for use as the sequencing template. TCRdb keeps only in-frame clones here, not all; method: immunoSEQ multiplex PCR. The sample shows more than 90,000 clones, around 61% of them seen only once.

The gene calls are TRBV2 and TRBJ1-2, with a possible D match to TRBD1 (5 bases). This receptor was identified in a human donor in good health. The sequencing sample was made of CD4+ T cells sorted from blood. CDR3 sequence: CASRTEANYGYTF. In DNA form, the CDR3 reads TGTGCCAGCAGGACAGAAGCTAACTATGGCTACACCTTC.